This T cell receptor beta chain was observed in a study of CD8+CD57+ T cells in acquired aplastic anemia. The wider study: Yields of DNA that came from sorted CD4+ and CD8+ cells averaged roughly 3.2 ug.

Patients sequenced had flow cytometry evidence of CD8+CD57+ cell expansion. The diagnosis in all patients was severe acquired aplastic anemia. All patients were therapy-naive when blood was sampled. This clonotype was counted at least ten times. Genomic DNA acted as the template from which TCR beta VDJ combination and CDR3 sequence profiling were carried out. TCRdb itself ran the reads through MiXCR, one entry per CDR3 protein. Of about 160,000 distinct CDR3 sequences listed, more than 45% were seen once; the top ten hold roughly 2.8%. The sample consisted of sorted CD4+, CD8+, or CD8+CD57+ T cells (not recorded which) from PBMCs. The TCR was taken from a human donor with aplastic anemia.

CDR3 region: CASSIAGLALQGQFF. The CDR3 nucleotides are TGTGCCAGCAGTATTGCGGGACTAGCCTTACAGGGGCAGTTCTTC. V usage is TRBV12-3 or TRBV12-4 and J usage is TRBJ2-1, with 9 bases that match TRBD2. This CDR3 region has 15 residues. V gave up 5 bases and J gave up 12 bases; unmatched junction bases: 14.